Shown below are 28 T cell receptor beta chains from a single sample sequenced in a study of metastatic and nonmetastatic thyroid tumors. Using MiXCR, TCRdb reanalyzed the PCR reads. The sample has around 26,000 clones; 10% to 15% are singletons. Among the patients, none had received any treatment before thyroid surgery. The sequencing input was blood. The receptors were sampled from a female donor with papillary thyroid cancer or a benign thyroid nodule (not recorded which). Some clones in this sample may be carry-over from other donors' samples.

This clone has just a few counts. The V and J genes are TRBV6-4 and TRBJ2-2; a possible D gene is TRBD2 (5 bases). Trimming cost V 5 bases and J 7 bases, with 11 bases left between them. The CDR3 spans 13 residues. Germline V gene data show CDR1 as MRHNA and CDR2 as SNTAGT. CDR3 sequence reads: CASSYKEVGELFF. CDR3 DNA: TGTGCCAGCAGTTATAAGGAGGTCGGGGAGCTGTTTTTT.

In this sample, this clone turned up many times. The chain is built from TRBV11-3 and TRBJ2-2; 7 bases are shared with TRBD2. With V trimmed by 5 bases and J by 4 bases, 10 bases remained unmatched. Germline V gene data show CDR1 as SGHNT and CDR2 as YENEEA. This CDR3 is built from 16 residues. The CDR3 nucleotides read TGTGCCAGCAGCGCCTTAGGCGGGGGACCCACCGGGGAGCTGTTTTTT. Amino acid sequence: CASSALGGGPTGELFF. Full variable domain (rest looked up from reference TRBV11-3 and TRBJ2-2): EAGVVQSPRYKIIEKKQPVAFWCNPISGHNTLYWYLQNLGQGPELLIRYENEEAVDDSQLPKDRFSAERLKGVDSTLKIQPAELGDSAVYLCASSALGGGPTGELFFGEGSRLTVL.

This clone has more than one count but fewer than ten. Given a much more abundant clone one base away, this may be a read error. The chain combines TRBV12-5 with TRBJ2-5; tentatively, D is TRBD1 (5 bases). V lost 1 base to trimming and J lost 4 bases, with 13 bases between them. This CDR3 is 15 amino acids long. The germline V gene encodes CDR1 LGHNT and CDR2 FRNRAP. The CDR3 coding sequence is TGTGCTAGTGGTTTGGCAGGGCATGGGTTAGAGACCCAGTACTTC. This encodes CASGLAGHGLETQYF.

This clone was counted many times. This rearrangement joins TRBV28 to TRBJ1-4, with unresolved D. The CDR3 runs 13 residues. V was pared by 6 bases and J by 5 bases, with 10 bases between. The germline gives CDR1 MDHEN, CDR2 SYDVKM. For the CDR3, the DNA is TGTGCCAGCAGCGCCCCTGCGAATGAAAAACTGTTTTTT. Its translation: CASSAPANEKLFF.

This clone appeared many times. With a much larger clone just one base away, this may be a read error. The chain has TRBV7-3 and TRBJ2-2; a weak D match, TRBD1 (6 bases). Germline V lookup: CDR1 SGHTA, CDR2 FQGTGA. The CDR3 has 16 residues. The CDR3 DNA follows: TGTGCCAGCAGCACCCGACAGGCCAGAAACATCGGGGAGCTGTTTTTT. It yields the protein CASSTRQARNIGELFF.

This clone was found many times. The chain carries TRBV7-6 and TRBJ1-6; 7 bases map to TRBD1. The CDR3 has 14 amino acids. V trimming: 5 bases; J trimming: 4 bases; junction bases outside the gene matches: 2. Germline V gives CDR1 SGHVS, CDR2 FNYEAQ. DNA of the CDR3: TGTGCCAGCAGCGGGACAGAGTATAATTCACCCCTCCACTTT. Translation gives CASSGTEYNSPLHF.

This clone was observed once. The chain links TRBV20-1 to TRBJ1-1; 7 nucleotides agree with TRBD1. V lost 7 bases, J lost 1 base, and 6 bases stayed unmatched. The CDR3 length is 13 residues. CDR1 and CDR2 (germline): DFQATT, SNEGSKA (reference sequence). For the CDR3, the DNA is TGCAGTGGCCAACAGGGGTGGAACACTGAAGCTTTCTTT. Its protein product is CSGQQGWNTEAFF.

The sample holds many counts of this clone. This chain connects TRBV29-1 to TRBJ2-7; TRBD1 might be the D (5 bases). CDR3 size: 14 residues. V lost 0 bases and J 3 bases, leaving 12 bases between the germline ends. Germline CDR1 SQVTM, CDR2 ANQGSEA. CDR3 coding DNA: TGCAGCGTTGAAGAAAAGGGGTTTGGCTACGAGCAGTACTTC. It encodes CSVEEKGFGYEQYF.

In its sample, this clone was seen a few times. A single base separates this from a much larger clone, so it may be a read error. This CDR3 is also generated by other DNA sequences in the sample. This sequence joins TRBV3-1 and TRBJ1-3; 10 bases map to TRBD1. The CDR3 contains 16 residues. Germline assignment: CDR1 LGHDT and CDR2 YNNKEL (reference sequence). The V and J ends lost 4 bases and 3 bases, in that order; junction bases with no gene match: 6. For the CDR3, the DNA is TGTGCCAGCAGCCCCACGGGGACAGGGGTTGGAAACACCATATATTTT. It yields the protein CASSPTGTGVGNTIYF.

Ten or more counts support this clone. The rearrangement joins TRBV5-1 to TRBJ2-7, with TRBD2 matching 7 bases. V shed 4 bases and J 6 bases; nucleotides not matched to a gene: 10. There are 14 residues in the CDR3. Germline assignment: CDR1 SGHRS and CDR2 YFSETQ. CDR3: CASSPGLENSEQYF. The CDR3 nucleotides read TGCGCCAGCAGCCCTGGACTAGAAAACAGCGAGCAGTACTTC.

This clone showed up many times. V and J are TRBV19 and TRBJ2-3, with D perhaps assigned TRBD1 or TRBD2 (6 bases each). V lost 5 bases, J lost 7 bases, and 22 bases lay in between. CDR3 size: 16 residues. Per germline, CDR1 LNHDA and CDR2 SQIVND (reference sequence). CDR3 protein: CASSPLRGHSRHTQYF. For the CDR3, the DNA is TGTGCCAGTAGTCCGCTCCGGGGGCATAGCAGGCATACGCAGTATTTT.

CDR3 bases: TGTGCCAGCGCTCACCCCATGGGGGAGCAGTACTTC. It codes for CASAHPMGEQYF. The rearrangement joins TRBV28 to TRBJ2-7; D is ambiguous. CDR1 is MDHEN and CDR2 is SYDVKM in the germline V gene. V was clipped by 8 bases and J by 7 bases, with 15 bases between them. This CDR3 spans 12 amino acids. Filled out from reference TRBV28 and TRBJ2-7, the complete variable domain reads DVKVTQSSRYLVKRTGEKVFLECVQDMDHENMFWYRQDPGLGLRLIYFSYDVKMKEKGDIPEGYSVSREKKERFSLILESASTNQTSMYLCASAHPMGEQYFGPGTRLTVT.

This clone occurred many times. The genes are TRBV9 and TRBJ2-2; 10 bases map to TRBD2. CDR3 length equals 18 residues. V was clipped by 3 bases and J by 4 bases; unmatched bases: 12. Per the germline V gene, CDR1 is SGDLS and CDR2 is YYNGEE. CDR3 amino acids: CASSARSGRTLSTGELFF. The CDR3 DNA reads TGTGCCAGCAGCGCCCGTAGCGGGAGGACCCTTAGCACCGGGGAGCTGTTTTTT. The whole variable domain, remainder taken from reference TRBV9 and TRBJ2-2, is DSGVTQTPKHLITATGQRVTLRCSPRSGDLSVYWYQQSLDQGLQFLIQYYNGEERAKGNILERFSAQQFPDLHSELNLSSLELGDSALYFCASSARSGRTLSTGELFFGEGSRLTVL.

Many counts were recorded for this clone. V is TRBV11-3 and J is TRBJ2-7; no clear D gene. With 5 bases removed from V and 4 bases from J, the gap between germline ends came to 6 bases. The CDR3 runs to 11 residues. The germline CDR1 and CDR2 sequences are SGHNT and YENEEA. This CDR3 reads CASSRFYEQYF. Written as DNA, the CDR3 is TGTGCCAGCAGCAGGTTTTACGAGCAGTACTTC.

This clone was detected ten times or more. The genes are TRBV3-1 and TRBJ2-7, with 12 positions matching TRBD2. The CDR3 totals 17 residues. Per germline, CDR1 LGHDT and CDR2 YNNKEL (reference sequence). J gave up 3 bases and V 8 bases, and 14 bases lay outside the gene matches. CDR3 DNA sequence: TGTGCCAGCCTTCGAAGTGGTCCTAGCGGGAGGGTCTACGAGCAGTACTTC. As protein: CASLRSGPSGRVYEQYF.

Ten or more counts support this clone. This rearrangement joins TRBV27 to TRBJ2-3; TRBD2 agrees at 9 bases. The J segment lost 2 bases and the V segment lost 5 bases, leaving 5 bases of the junction unmatched. The CDR3 consists of 15 residues. The germline gives CDR1 MNHEY, CDR2 SMNVEV (reference sequence). The CDR3 loop is CASSDLAGFTDTQYF. The CDR3 DNA is TGTGCCAGCAGTGACCTAGCGGGGTTCACAGATACGCAGTATTTT.

This clone occurred many times. The gene calls are TRBV12-5 and TRBJ2-7; D unclear. V was trimmed by 6 bases and J by 1 base, leaving 7 bases between them. The germline V gene has CDR1 LGHNT and CDR2 FRNRAP. CDR3 length: 12 amino acids. In DNA, the CDR3 is TGTGCTAGTGGGAAGACGTCCTACGAGCAGTACTTC. Translating it yields CASGKTSYEQYF.

This clone was observed once. V gene TRBV5-1 combines with J gene TRBJ2-5; TRBD2 aligns across 7 bases. Per germline, CDR1 SGHRS and CDR2 YFSETQ. The junction had 6 bases not matched to a gene; V was cut back by 3 bases and J by 1 base. The CDR3 totals 15 residues. The CDR3 protein is CASSSTGGGQETQYF. In nucleotides, the CDR3 is TGCGCCAGCAGCTCAACTGGCGGGGGCCAAGAGACCCAGTACTTC.

This clone was seen at least ten times. The rearrangement uses TRBV12-3 or TRBV12-4 and TRBJ1-5, with 10 bases that match TRBD1. CDR3 length equals 15 residues. V trimming: 6 bases; J trimming: 2 bases; junction bases outside the gene matches: 4. The CDR3 spells CASRPGTGGNQPQHF. As DNA, the CDR3 is TGTGCCAGCAGACCCGGGACAGGGGGCAATCAGCCCCAGCATTTT.

This clone was detected ten times or more. The V and J genes are TRBV10-3 and TRBJ1-2; D gene ambiguous. The V gene lost 0 bases and the J gene lost 3 bases, with 14 bases spanning the gap. Germline V gene lookup returns CDR1 ENHRY and CDR2 SYGVKD. This CDR3 is 16 amino acids long. CDR3 coding DNA: TGTGCCATCAGTGAGTCCCCCGGGTCGGCGGACTATGGCTACACCTTC. Protein: CAISESPGSADYGYTF.

This chain connects TRBV11-2 to TRBJ2-7; 9 bases align to TRBD2. Germline assignment: CDR1 SGHAT and CDR2 FQNNGV. The junction had 5 bases not matched to a gene; V was cut back by 5 bases and J by 6 bases. The length of the CDR3 is 13 residues. CDR3 loop: CASSGGLAAEQYF. The DNA for the CDR3 is TGTGCCAGCAGCGGGGGACTAGCAGCCGAGCAGTACTTC.

This clone showed up many times. The V call is TRBV20-1, the J call TRBJ2-7; tentative D call: TRBD2 (5 bases). Trimming left V 3 bases short and J 3 bases short, with 18 bases between. The CDR3 consists of 15 residues. Looked up from germline, CDR1 is DFQATT and CDR2 is SNEGSKA (reference sequence). CDR3 DNA sequence: TGCAGTGCTAGGGACCCGAGGGCGACTCACTACGAGCAGTACTTC. Translation gives CSARDPRATHYEQYF.

This clone was recorded many times. The chain employs TRBV9 and TRBJ1-2; D perhaps matches TRBD1 (5 bases). This CDR3 is built from 15 residues. V lost 2 bases to trimming and J lost 0 bases, with 11 bases between them. CDR1 and CDR2 from the germline V gene are SGDLS and YYNGEE. CDR3 sequence: CASSVAGLANYGYTF. The DNA of the CDR3 is TGTGCCAGCAGCGTGGCAGGGTTGGCTAACTATGGCTACACCTTC.

This clone is termed medium-sized. The gene calls are TRBV11-2 and TRBJ2-7; 9 nucleotides agree with TRBD1. J was trimmed by 4 bases and V by 5 bases; bases with no gene match: 6. This CDR3 is 14 amino acids long. Germline V gene data show CDR1 as SGHAT and CDR2 as FQNNGV. The CDR3 bases are TGTGCCAGCAGCGGGACAGGGCAAGAGTACGAGCAGTACTTC. Amino acids: CASSGTGQEYEQYF.

This clone was seen at least ten times. The chain carries TRBV11-3 and TRBJ1-2; possibly TRBD1 for D (5 bases). CDR3 length equals 12 residues. Germline V gives CDR1 SGHNT, CDR2 YENEEA. Trimming removed 5 bases at V and 8 bases at J, with 12 bases between. CDR3 sequence (DNA): TGTGCCAGCAGCCTCCAGGGTCCCGGCTACACCTTC. It is translated as CASSLQGPGYTF.

There are many counts of this clone. Here the CDR3 reads CASSPSGSYNEQFF. In DNA form, the CDR3 reads TGTGCCAGCAGCCCCAGCGGTTCCTACAATGAGCAGTTCTTC. This chain connects TRBV7-3 to TRBJ2-1; perhaps TRBD2 as D (5 bases). The germline V gene encodes CDR1 SGHTA and CDR2 FQGTGA. The CDR3 sequence is 14 residues long. V was clipped by 5 bases and J by 1 base, with 9 bases between them.

This clone was observed many times. The sample has other DNA sequences that encode this CDR3 too. This chain uses TRBV9 with TRBJ2-3; maybe TRBD2 (6 bases). Germline assignment: CDR1 SGDLS and CDR2 YYNGEE. The CDR3 length is 14 residues. Trimming shortened V by 3 bases and J by 5 bases, and 13 bases separated the two germline ends. The CDR3 reads CASSATGTGDTQYF. The CDR3 bases are TGTGCCAGCAGCGCGACGGGGACTGGAGATACGCAGTATTTT.

This clone was counted ten times or more. V gene TRBV12-5 combines with J gene TRBJ1-2, with a tentative D call TRBD1 (6 bases). The CDR3 covers 15 residues. Germline V gene sequence: CDR1 LGHNT, CDR2 FRNRAP. Trimming left V 5 bases short and J 4 bases short, with 17 bases between. The CDR3 bases are TGTGCTAGTGGTCCGAACAGGGAGCTGGGCTATGGCTACACCTTC. Translating gives CASGPNRELGYGYTF. Supplemented by reference TRBV12-5 and TRBJ1-2, the full variable domain reads DARVTQTPRHKVTEMGQEVTMRCQPILGHNTVFWYRQTMMQGLELLAYFRNRAPLDDSGMPKDRFSAEMPDATLATLKIQPSEPRDSAVYFCASGPNRELGYGYTFGSGTRLTVV.